This is a list of T cell receptor beta chains from one sample in a study of CD8 T cells in ankylosing spondylitis. One entry per CDR3 protein, called by TCRdb with MiXCR from the 5' RACE reads. Of around 18,000 distinct CDR3 sequences listed, under 8.5% were seen once; the top ten hold 30% to 45%. Sequences were obtained from blood. The receptors come from a male donor with ankylosing spondylitis or in good health (not recorded which). Each CDR3 is given with its conserved first and last residue. The order of the fields is J gene, V gene, clone size, D gene, CDR3 DNA, CDR3 protein. D genes are given only for firm matches. Clone size is given for some rows only: seen once, a few or many times, or a class if the clone is expanded.

TRBJ1-3	TRBV12-3/TRBV12-4	.	.	TGTGCCAGCAGTTTTATCCCTGGAAACACCATATATTTT	CASSFIPGNTIYF
TRBJ2-4	TRBV7-2	many	.	TGTGCCAGCAGCCCAGGCGGGGACATTCAGTACTTC	CASSPGGDIQYF
TRBJ2-3	TRBV7-2	few	.	TGTGCCAGCAGGTCCCGGAGTATTGGCACAGATACGCAGTATTTT	CASRSRSIGTDTQYF
TRBJ2-7	TRBV12-3/TRBV12-4	.	.	TGTGCCAGCAGCTACAGGCGGATGCGGACCTACGAGCAGTACTTC	CASSYRRMRTYEQYF
TRBJ1-1	TRBV5-1	many	TRBD1	TGCGCCAGCAGCTGGACCGCCGGGACAGTAAACACTGAAGCTTTCTTT	CASSWTAGTVNTEAFF
TRBJ2-2	TRBV11-2	.	.	TGTGCCAGCAGCGAATGGAGGTTCTCCCGGGAGCTGTTTTTT	CASSEWRFSRELFF
TRBJ1-6	TRBV27	many	.	TGTGCCAGCAGTATACAGGGAAATAATTCACCCCTCCACTTT	CASSIQGNNSPLHF
TRBJ2-3	TRBV7-9	many	TRBD2	TGTGCCAGCAGCTTACGGGGGGGAGATACGCAGTATTTT	CASSLRGGDTQYF
TRBJ2-5	TRBV6-2/TRBV6-3	few	.	TGTGCCAGCAGTTACGGGTCTTCAGAGACCCAGTACTTC	CASSYGSSETQYF
TRBJ2-3	TRBV5-4	few	TRBD2	TGTGCCAGCACTGCCGGGACTAGCGGCACAGATACGCAGTATTTT	CASTAGTSGTDTQYF
TRBJ2-7	TRBV7-2	.	.	TGTGCCAGCAGCTACCCTGGGCTCGAGCAGTACTTC	CASSYPGLEQYF
TRBJ2-2	TRBV2	.	.	TGTGCCAGCTGGACAAACACCGGGGAGCTGTTTTTT	CASWTNTGELFF
TRBJ2-3	TRBV15	many	.	TGTGCCACCAGCACCCGGTTCACAGATACGCAGTATTTT	CATSTRFTDTQYF
TRBJ2-4	TRBV15	many	.	TGTGCCACCAGCAGAGGGTCCGGTGGGAACATTCAGTACTTC	CATSRGSGGNIQYF
TRBJ1-3	TRBV28	many	.	TGTGCCAGCAGTCCAACCCCAGGGAGGAGAAACACCATATATTTT	CASSPTPGRRNTIYF
TRBJ2-7	TRBV20-1	many	TRBD2	TGCAGTGTACGGGCTAGCGGGAACCTCGAGCAGTACTTC	CSVRASGNLEQYF
TRBJ1-1	TRBV5-1	many	.	TGCGCCAGCGGGGACGGAATCAACACTGAAGCTTTCTTT	CASGDGINTEAFF
TRBJ2-7	TRBV20-1	few	.	TGCAGTGCTAGAACGCCTGGGGGGCTGTCCTACGAGCAGTACTTC	CSARTPGGLSYEQYF
TRBJ2-6	TRBV20-1	many	.	TGCAGTGCTAGCGCAGTATCTGGGGCCAACGTCCTGACTTTC	CSASAVSGANVLTF
TRBJ2-1	TRBV12-3/TRBV12-4	many	.	TGTGCCAGCACCCGAGGGAGCGGAGGGAACAATGAGCAGTTCTTC	CASTRGSGGNNEQFF
TRBJ2-7	TRBV5-6	many	.	TGTGCCAGCAGCTTGGGTCCGGCAGTCTCCTACGAGCAGTACTTC	CASSLGPAVSYEQYF
TRBJ2-2	TRBV6-2/TRBV6-3	once	.	TGTGCCAGCAGTTACCTCAGCACCGGGGAGCTGTTTTTT	CASSYLSTGELFF
TRBJ1-5	TRBV20-1	many	.	TGCAGTGCTCGCCCGTCAGGGTTGCATCAGCCCCAGCATTTT	CSARPSGLHQPQHF
TRBJ2-2	TRBV28	few	.	TGTGCCAGCAGTCCGGGTGACACCGGGGAGCTGTTTTTT	CASSPGDTGELFF
TRBJ1-1	TRBV5-5	.	.	TGTGCCAGCAGCCTGGGATTTATGGTCAGGAACACTGAAGCTTTCTTT	CASSLGFMVRNTEAFF
TRBJ2-2	TRBV7-2	many	.	TGTGCCAGCAGGGGGGCCGACACCGGGGAGCTGTTTTTT	CASRGADTGELFF
TRBJ2-3	TRBV6-6	many	TRBD2	TGTGCCAGCAAACTAGCGGGAGGGCCAACAGATACGCAGTATTTT	CASKLAGGPTDTQYF
TRBJ2-2	TRBV29-1	many	.	TGCAGCGTTGAAGATTTTCGATCCGCGAACACCGGGGAGCTGTTTTTT	CSVEDFRSANTGELFF
TRBJ2-2	TRBV5-1	.	TRBD2	TGCGCCAGCAGCTCGACTAGCTACACCGGGGAGCTGTTTTTT	CASSSTSYTGELFF
TRBJ1-1	TRBV7-9	few	.	TGTGCCAGCAGCCCAAGGGGTGGAGGGGGCACTGAAGCTTTCTTT	CASSPRGGGGTEAFF
TRBJ2-3	TRBV6-2/TRBV6-3	few	TRBD2	TGTGCCAGCGGGCTAGCGGGCACAGATACGCAGTATTTT	CASGLAGTDTQYF
TRBJ1-2	TRBV7-2	many	.	TGTGCCAGCAGCCGAGAGGGACGGAACTATGGCTACACCTTC	CASSREGRNYGYTF
TRBJ2-3	TRBV5-1	.	.	TGCGCCAGCAGCTTGCCGGGGGCTGAAGATACGCAGTATTTT	CASSLPGAEDTQYF
TRBJ2-7	TRBV29-1	.	.	TGCAGCGTTGGTGTCAGTCAATCCTACGAGCAGTACTTC	CSVGVSQSYEQYF
TRBJ2-2	TRBV25-1	medium-sized	TRBD1	TGTGCCAGCACCCCAGGGACAGGGGGCACCGGGGAGCTGTTTTTT	CASTPGTGGTGELFF
TRBJ2-1	TRBV20-1	few	.	TGCAGTGCTCGTCGGAAGGGGGTCCCCGAGAATGAGCAGTTCTTC	CSARRKGVPENEQFF
TRBJ2-5	TRBV12-3/TRBV12-4	many	.	TGTGCCAGCCGACAGACCCAAGAGACCCAGTACTTC	CASRQTQETQYF
TRBJ2-2	TRBV2	few	TRBD2	TGTGCCAGCAGTGGCGGGAGGGCGAACACCGGGGAGCTGTTTTTT	CASSGGRANTGELFF
TRBJ2-1	TRBV5-1	many	TRBD2	TGCGCCAGCAGCTTGCGGGTTAGCGGGAGTAGGGACAATGAGCAGTTCTTC	CASSLRVSGSRDNEQFF
TRBJ1-5	TRBV28	few	.	TGTGCCAGCAGCTCGAACAATCAGCCCCAGCATTTT	CASSSNNQPQHF
TRBJ2-1	TRBV12-5	.	.	TGTGCTAGTGGTTTTTTGCAGGGGCCGAGCTCCTACAATGAGCAGTTCTTC	CASGFLQGPSSYNEQFF
TRBJ1-4	TRBV12-3/TRBV12-4	many	.	TGTGCCAGCAGTCTCGGAGGTGTTGAGATGTTTTTT	CASSLGGVEMFF
TRBJ2-1	TRBV6-5	few	TRBD1	TGTGCCAGCAGTTACTCGACAGGGGAAGGTGGTGAGCAGTTCTTC	CASSYSTGEGGEQFF
TRBJ2-3	TRBV11-2	many	.	TGTGCCAGCAGCTTACCGTCAGGGGCGCTTACAGATACGCAGTATTTT	CASSLPSGALTDTQYF
TRBJ1-4	TRBV6-5	few	.	TGTGCCAGCAGCCGCCGGGCAGGGAGGGAAAAACTGTTTTTT	CASSRRAGREKLFF
TRBJ1-1	TRBV20-1	many	.	TGCAGTGCTAGAGCCCCCCGCCTGGGTAGCACTGAAGCTTTCTTT	CSARAPRLGSTEAFF
TRBJ1-4	TRBV5-1	.	TRBD1	TGCGCCAGCAGCCCCAGCAGCAGGGGGGGTGAAAAACTGTTTTTT	CASSPSSRGGEKLFF
TRBJ1-1	TRBV3-2	many	.	TGTGCCAGCAGCCAAGAACGACGGGTTCGGCCTGAAGCTTTCTTT	CASSQERRVRPEAFF
TRBJ2-4	TRBV7-2	.	.	TGTGCCAGCAGCTTAGTAGCAGGGATGGGCAAAAACATTCAGTACTTC	CASSLVAGMGKNIQYF
TRBJ1-1	TRBV11-2	many	.	TGTGCCAGCAGCTTAGATTCCCCGTTGAACACTGAAGCTTTCTTT	CASSLDSPLNTEAFF
TRBJ1-4	TRBV29-1	few	.	TGCAGCGTCACGGACTCGAAAGAAAAACTGTTTTTT	CSVTDSKEKLFF
TRBJ1-5	TRBV2	many	.	TGTGCCAGCACCCTTGGGCGTGATCAGCCCCAGCATTTT	CASTLGRDQPQHF
TRBJ2-7	TRBV4-3	many	.	TGCGCCAGCAGCCAAGTCCACGGTCCCTACGAGCAGTACTTC	CASSQVHGPYEQYF